This T cell receptor beta chain was identified during a study of blood T cell repertoires in COVID-19. Study information: Researchers got acute and convalescent COVID-19 samples from the United States, Italy and Spain. PBMCs, B-cell-depleted T cells, or T cells were the source of the cDNA or gDNA that made up the material.

As handled by the study authors: From reference gene primer amplification, estimates of nucleated cell counts were derived. Libraries were prepared by immunoSEQ multiplex PCR; TCRdb keeps only in-frame clonotypes and omits some of them. V and J calls and clone size come straight from that table; D and trimming were deduced from the DNA. The sample records about 340,000 clones, 88% being singletons. Germline lookup yields CDR1 MNHNY and CDR2 SVGAGI (reference sequence). The V segment lost 7 bases and the J segment 6 bases; nucleotides outside the gene matches: 7. The CDR3 covers 15 residues. Patients in Seattle were enrolled during active infection, then followed longitudinally.

The rearrangement links TRBV6-6 to TRBJ2-1; the match to TRBD2 covers 12 bases. Material: peripheral blood. The TCR originated in a woman aged 70-85 years with COVID-19, enrolled during active disease. The DNA for the CDR3 is TGTGCCAGCACTCCTAGCGGGGGGGCGTTCAATGAGCAGTTCTTC. This encodes CASTPSGGAFNEQFF.